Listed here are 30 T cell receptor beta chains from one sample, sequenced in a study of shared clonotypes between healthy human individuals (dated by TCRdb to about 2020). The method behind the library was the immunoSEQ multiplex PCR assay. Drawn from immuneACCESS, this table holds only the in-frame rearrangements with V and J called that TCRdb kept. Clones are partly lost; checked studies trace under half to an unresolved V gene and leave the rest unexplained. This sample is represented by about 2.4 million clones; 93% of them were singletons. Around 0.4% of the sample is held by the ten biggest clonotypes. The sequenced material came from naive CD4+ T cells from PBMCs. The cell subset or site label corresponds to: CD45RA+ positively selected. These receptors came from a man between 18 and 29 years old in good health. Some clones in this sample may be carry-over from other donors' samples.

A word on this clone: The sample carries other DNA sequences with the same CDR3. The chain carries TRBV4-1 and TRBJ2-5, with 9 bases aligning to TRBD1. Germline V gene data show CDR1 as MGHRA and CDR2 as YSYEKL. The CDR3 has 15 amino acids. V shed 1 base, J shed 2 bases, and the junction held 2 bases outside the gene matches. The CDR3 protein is CASSQGDRDQETQYF. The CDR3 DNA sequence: TGCGCCAGCAGCCAAGGGGACAGGGATCAAGAGACCCAGTACTTC.

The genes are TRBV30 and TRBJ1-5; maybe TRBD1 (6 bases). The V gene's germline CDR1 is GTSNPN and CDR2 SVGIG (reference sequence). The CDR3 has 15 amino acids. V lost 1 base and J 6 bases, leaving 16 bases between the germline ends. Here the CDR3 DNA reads TGTGCCTGGAGTGCCCGAACGGGGGCTGCTCAGCCCCAGCATTTT. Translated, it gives CAWSARTGAAQPQHF.

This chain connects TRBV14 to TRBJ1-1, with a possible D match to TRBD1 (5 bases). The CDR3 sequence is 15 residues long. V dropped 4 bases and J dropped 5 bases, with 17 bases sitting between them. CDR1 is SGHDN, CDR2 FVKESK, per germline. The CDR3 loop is CASSPGSGISTEAFF. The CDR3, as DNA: TGTGCCAGCAGCCCCGGGTCAGGGATAAGTACTGAAGCTTTCTTT.

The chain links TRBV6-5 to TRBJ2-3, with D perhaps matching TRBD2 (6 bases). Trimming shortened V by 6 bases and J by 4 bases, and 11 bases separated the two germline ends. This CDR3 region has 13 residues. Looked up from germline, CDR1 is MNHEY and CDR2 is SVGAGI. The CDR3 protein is CASSKPGADTQYF. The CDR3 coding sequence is TGTGCCAGCAGCAAACCGGGGGCAGATACGCAGTATTTT.

The CDR3 nucleotides are TGTGCCAGCAGCTTAGGGGGGACAGCCAATTCACCCCTCCACTTT. Translation: CASSLGGTANSPLHF. V gene TRBV7-2 combines with J gene TRBJ1-6; 7 nucleotides agree with TRBD1. Unmatched junction bases numbered 4, after V lost 1 base and J lost 7 bases. The CDR3 covers 15 residues. Germline V gene data show CDR1 as SGHTA and CDR2 as FQGNSA.

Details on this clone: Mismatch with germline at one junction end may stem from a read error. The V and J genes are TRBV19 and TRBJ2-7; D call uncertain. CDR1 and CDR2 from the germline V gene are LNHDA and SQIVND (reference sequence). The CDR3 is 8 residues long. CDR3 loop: CASFSHVF. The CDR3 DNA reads TGTGCCAGCTTCTCTCACGTCTTC.

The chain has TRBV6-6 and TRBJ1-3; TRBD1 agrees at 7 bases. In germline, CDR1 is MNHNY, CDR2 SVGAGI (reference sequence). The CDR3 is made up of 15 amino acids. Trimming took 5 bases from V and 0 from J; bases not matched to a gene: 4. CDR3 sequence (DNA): TGTGCCAGCAGTGACAGGGCCTTCTCTGGAAACACCATATATTTT. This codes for CASSDRAFSGNTIYF.

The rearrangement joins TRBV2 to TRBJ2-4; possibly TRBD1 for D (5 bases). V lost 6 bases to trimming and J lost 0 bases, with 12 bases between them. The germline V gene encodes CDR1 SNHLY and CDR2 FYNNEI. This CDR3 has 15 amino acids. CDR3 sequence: CASSVDIIAKNIQYF. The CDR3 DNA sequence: TGTGCCAGCAGCGTGGACATTATAGCCAAAAACATTCAGTACTTC.

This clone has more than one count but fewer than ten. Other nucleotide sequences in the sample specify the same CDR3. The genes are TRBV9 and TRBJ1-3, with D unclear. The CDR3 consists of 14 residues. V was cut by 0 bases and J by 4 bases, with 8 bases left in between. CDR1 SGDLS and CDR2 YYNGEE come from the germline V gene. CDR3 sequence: CASSVDGVGNTIYF. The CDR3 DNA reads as TGTGCCAGCAGCGTAGACGGCGTCGGAAACACCATATATTTT. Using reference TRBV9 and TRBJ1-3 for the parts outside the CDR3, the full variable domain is DSGVTQTPKHLITATGQRVTLRCSPRSGDLSVYWYQQSLDQGLQFLIQYYNGEERAKGNILERFSAQQFPDLHSELNLSSLELGDSALYFCASSVDGVGNTIYFGEGSWLTVV.

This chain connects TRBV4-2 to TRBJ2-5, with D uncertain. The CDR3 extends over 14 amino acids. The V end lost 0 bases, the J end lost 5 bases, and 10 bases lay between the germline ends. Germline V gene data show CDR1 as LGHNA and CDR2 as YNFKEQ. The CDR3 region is CASSQDPPRETQYF. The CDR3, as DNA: TGTGCCAGCAGCCAAGACCCGCCCCGGGAGACCCAGTACTTC.

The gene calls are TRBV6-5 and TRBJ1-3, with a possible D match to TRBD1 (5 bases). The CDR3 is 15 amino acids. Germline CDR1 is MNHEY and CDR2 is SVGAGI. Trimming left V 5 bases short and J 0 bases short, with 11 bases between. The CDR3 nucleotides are TGTGCCAGCAGTACCCACAGGAACTCTGGAAACACCATATATTTT. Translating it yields CASSTHRNSGNTIYF.

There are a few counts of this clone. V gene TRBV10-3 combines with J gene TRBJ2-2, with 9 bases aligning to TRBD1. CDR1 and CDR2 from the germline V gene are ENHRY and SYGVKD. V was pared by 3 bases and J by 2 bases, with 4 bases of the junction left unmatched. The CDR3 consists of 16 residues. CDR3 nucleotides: TGTGCCATCAGTGATCCCACAGGGGGCAACACCGGGGAGCTGTTTTTT. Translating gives CAISDPTGGNTGELFF.

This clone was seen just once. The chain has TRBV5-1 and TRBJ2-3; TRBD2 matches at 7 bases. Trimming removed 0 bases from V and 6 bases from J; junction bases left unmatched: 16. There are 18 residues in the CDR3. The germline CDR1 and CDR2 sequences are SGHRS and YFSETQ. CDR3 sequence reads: CASSLVPPAGRRADTQYF. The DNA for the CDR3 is TGCGCCAGCAGCTTGGTCCCTCCAGCGGGACGACGGGCGGATACGCAGTATTTT. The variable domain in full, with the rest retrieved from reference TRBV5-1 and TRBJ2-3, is KAGVTQTPRYLIKTRGQQVTLSCSPISGHRSVSWYQQTPGQGLQFLFEYFSETQRNKGNFPGRFSGRQFSNSRSEMNVSTLELGDSALYLCASSLVPPAGRRADTQYFGPGTRLTVL.

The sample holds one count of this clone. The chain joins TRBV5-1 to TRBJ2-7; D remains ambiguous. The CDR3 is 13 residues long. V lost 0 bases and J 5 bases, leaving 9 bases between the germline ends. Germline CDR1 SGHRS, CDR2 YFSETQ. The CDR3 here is CASSLVPRHEQYF. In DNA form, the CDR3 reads TGCGCCAGCAGCTTGGTCCCCCGCCACGAGCAGTACTTC.

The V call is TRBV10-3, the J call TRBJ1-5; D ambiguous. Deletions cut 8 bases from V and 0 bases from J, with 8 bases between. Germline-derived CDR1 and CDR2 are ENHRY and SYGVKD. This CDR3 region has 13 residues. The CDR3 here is CAIRNNSNQPQHF. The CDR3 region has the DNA TGTGCCATCCGGAACAATAGCAATCAGCCCCAGCATTTT.

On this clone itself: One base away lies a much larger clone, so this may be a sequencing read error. CDR3 loop: CASSLGTSGNNEQFF. The DNA for the CDR3 is TGTGCCAGCAGCTTAGGGACTAGCGGAAACAATGAGCAGTTCTTC. This sequence joins TRBV7-2 and TRBJ2-1; 10 bases map to TRBD2. The CDR3 is made up of 15 amino acids. The V gene end was trimmed by 1 base and the J gene end by 5 bases; junction bases not matched to a gene: 2. Germline CDR1 reads SGHTA; CDR2 reads FQGNSA.

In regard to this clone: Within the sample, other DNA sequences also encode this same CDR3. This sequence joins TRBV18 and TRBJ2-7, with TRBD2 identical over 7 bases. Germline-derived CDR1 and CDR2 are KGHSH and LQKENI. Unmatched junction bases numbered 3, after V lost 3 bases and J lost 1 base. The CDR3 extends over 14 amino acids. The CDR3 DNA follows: TGTGCCAGCTCACCGTCTAGCGGTTCCTACGAGCAGTACTTC. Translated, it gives CASSPSSGSYEQYF.

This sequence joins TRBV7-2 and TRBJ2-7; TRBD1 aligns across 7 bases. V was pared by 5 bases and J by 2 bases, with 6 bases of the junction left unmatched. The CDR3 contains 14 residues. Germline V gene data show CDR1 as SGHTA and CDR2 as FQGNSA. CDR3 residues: CASSPGDRPYEQYF. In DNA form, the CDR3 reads TGTGCCAGCAGCCCCGGGGACAGACCCTACGAGCAGTACTTC.

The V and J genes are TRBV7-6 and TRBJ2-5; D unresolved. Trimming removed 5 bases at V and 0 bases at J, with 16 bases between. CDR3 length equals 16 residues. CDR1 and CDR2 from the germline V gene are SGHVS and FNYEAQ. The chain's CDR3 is CASSRGGGMYQETQYF. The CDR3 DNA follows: TGTGCCAGCAGCCGAGGTGGCGGAATGTACCAAGAGACCCAGTACTTC.

The DNA for the CDR3 is TGTGCCAGCAGTCACCGGACAGGCCTCGAGGTGGGCGAGCAGTACTTC. It codes for CASSHRTGLEVGEQYF. This chain joins TRBV28 and TRBJ2-7, with 7 nucleotides matching TRBD1. The trim removed 5 bases at V and 6 bases at J, leaving 16 bases unmatched. CDR3 size: 16 residues. Germline values: CDR1 MDHEN, CDR2 SYDVKM.

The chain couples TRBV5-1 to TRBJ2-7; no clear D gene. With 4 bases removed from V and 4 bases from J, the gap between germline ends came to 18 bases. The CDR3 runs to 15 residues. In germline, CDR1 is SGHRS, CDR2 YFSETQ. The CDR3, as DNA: TGCGCCAGCAGCCCCGCGGCAGTACTCTTGTACGAGCAGTACTTC. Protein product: CASSPAAVLLYEQYF.

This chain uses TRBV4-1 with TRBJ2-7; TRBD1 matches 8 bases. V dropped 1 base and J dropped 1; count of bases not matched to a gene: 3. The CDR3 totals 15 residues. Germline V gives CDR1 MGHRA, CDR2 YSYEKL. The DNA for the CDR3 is TGCGCCAGCAGCCAAGGGAGGACAGGGTCCTACGAGCAGTACTTC. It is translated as CASSQGRTGSYEQYF.

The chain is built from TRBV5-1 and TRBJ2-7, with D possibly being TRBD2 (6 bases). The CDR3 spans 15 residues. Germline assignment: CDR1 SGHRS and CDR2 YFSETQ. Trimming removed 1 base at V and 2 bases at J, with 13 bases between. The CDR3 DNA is TGCGCCAGCAGCTTGTTCGGGAGTGGAACCTACGAGCAGTACTTC. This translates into CASSLFGSGTYEQYF.

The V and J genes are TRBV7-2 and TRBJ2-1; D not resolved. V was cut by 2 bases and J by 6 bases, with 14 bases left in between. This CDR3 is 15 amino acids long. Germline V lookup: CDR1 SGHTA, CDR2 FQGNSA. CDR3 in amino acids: CASSLKGRWSNEQFF. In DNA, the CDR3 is TGTGCCAGCAGCTTAAAGGGCCGGTGGAGCAATGAGCAGTTCTTC. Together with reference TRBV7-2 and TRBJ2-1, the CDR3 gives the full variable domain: GAGVSQSPSNKVTEKGKDVELRCDPISGHTALYWYRQSLGQGLEFLIYFQGNSAPDKSGLPSDRFSAERTGGSVSTLTIQRTQQEDSAVYLCASSLKGRWSNEQFFGPGTRLTVL.

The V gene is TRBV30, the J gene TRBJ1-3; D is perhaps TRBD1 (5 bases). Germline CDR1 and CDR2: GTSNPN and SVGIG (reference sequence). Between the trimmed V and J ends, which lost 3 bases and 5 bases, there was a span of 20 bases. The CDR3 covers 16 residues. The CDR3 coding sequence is TGTGCCTGGAGCGCCAGGATGGGGCGGAAGAGAAACACCATATATTTT. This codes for CAWSARMGRKRNTIYF.

This CDR3 is CASSLDGRAAGELFF. The CDR3 DNA reads TGTGCCAGCAGCTTAGACGGGAGGGCCGCCGGGGAGCTGTTTTTT. The V call is TRBV11-2, the J call TRBJ2-2; the match to TRBD2 covers 8 bases. The CDR3 is made up of 15 amino acids. CDR1 SGHAT and CDR2 FQNNGV come from the germline V gene. Trimming took 0 bases from V and 6 from J; bases not matched to a gene: 3.

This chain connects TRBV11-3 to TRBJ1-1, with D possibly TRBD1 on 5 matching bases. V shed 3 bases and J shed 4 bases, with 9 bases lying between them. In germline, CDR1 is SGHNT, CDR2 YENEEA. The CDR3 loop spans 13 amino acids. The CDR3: CASSFAGGTEAFF. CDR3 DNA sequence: TGTGCCAGCAGCTTTGCCGGGGGCACTGAAGCTTTCTTT.

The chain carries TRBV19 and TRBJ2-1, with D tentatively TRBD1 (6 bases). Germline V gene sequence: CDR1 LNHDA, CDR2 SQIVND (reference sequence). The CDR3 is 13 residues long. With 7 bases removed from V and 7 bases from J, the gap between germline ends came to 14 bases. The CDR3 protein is CASTDRRANEQFF. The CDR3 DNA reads TGTGCCAGTACCGACAGGCGGGCGAATGAGCAGTTCTTC.

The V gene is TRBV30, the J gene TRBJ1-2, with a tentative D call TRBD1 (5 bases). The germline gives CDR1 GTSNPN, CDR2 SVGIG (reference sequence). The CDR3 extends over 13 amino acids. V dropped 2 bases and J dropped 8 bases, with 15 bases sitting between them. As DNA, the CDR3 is TGTGCCTGGAGTCACGCAGGGTCTTGGGGCTACACCTTC. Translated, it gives CAWSHAGSWGYTF.

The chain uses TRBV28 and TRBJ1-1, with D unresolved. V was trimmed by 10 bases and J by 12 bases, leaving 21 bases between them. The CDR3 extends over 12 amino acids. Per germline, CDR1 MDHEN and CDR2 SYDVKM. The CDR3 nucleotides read TGTGCCATCACAACAGCCACCGCATCGTCTTTCTTT. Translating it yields CAITTATASSFF.